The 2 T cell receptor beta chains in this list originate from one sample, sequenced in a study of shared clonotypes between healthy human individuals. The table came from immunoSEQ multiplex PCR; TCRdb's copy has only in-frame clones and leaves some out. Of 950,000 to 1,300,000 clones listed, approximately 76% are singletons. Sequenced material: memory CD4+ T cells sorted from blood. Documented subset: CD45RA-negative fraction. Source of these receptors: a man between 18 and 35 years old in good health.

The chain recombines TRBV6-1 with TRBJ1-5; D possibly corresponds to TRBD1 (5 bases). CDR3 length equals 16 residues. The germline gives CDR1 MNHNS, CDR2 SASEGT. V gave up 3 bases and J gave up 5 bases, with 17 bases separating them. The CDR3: CASSDQETRVDQPQHF. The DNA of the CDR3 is TGTGCCAGCAGTGATCAGGAGACCAGGGTCGATCAGCCCCAGCATTTT.

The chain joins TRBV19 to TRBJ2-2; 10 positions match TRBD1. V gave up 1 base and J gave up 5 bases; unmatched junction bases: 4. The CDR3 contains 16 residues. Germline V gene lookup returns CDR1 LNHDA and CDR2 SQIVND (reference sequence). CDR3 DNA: TGTGCCAGTAGTATAGTGACAGGGGGCGTAACCGGGGAGCTGTTTTTT. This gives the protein CASSIVTGGVTGELFF.